This is a list of T cell receptor beta chains from one sample in a study of cytomegalovirus exposure and HLA in healthy donors. TCRdb's table, derived via immunoSEQ multiplex PCR, lists solely in-frame clones and lacks some. The sample has 250,000 to 350,000 clones, roughly 80% seen once. The sequencing input was PBMCs. These TCRs come from a girl aged 2-15 years in good health and CMV-seronegative. CDR3s include the opening cysteine and the closing phenylalanine or tryptophan. The D gene is left open where the match is weak. Clone size appears in some rows only: once, few, many, or a class for an expanded clone.

TGTGCCAGCAGCTTGACTAGCGGGAGGGCCAGAGATACGCAGTATTTT,CASSLTSGRARDTQYF,-,TRBJ2-3,TRBV7-9,TRBD2
TGTGCCAGCAGTGTAGCACTGAGGCAGCCCCAGCATTTT,CASSVALRQPQHF,-,TRBJ1-5,TRBV28,-
TGTGCCACCAGCAGTCGGACTACATACAATGAGCAGTTCTTC,CATSSRTTYNEQFF,-,TRBJ2-1,TRBV15,-
TGTGCCAGCAGTCCCTATGGGGGGGCTAGGGCGCACGAGCAGTACTTC,CASSPYGGARAHEQYF,-,TRBJ2-7,TRBV25-1,-
TGTGCCAGCAGTGATGACAGATTCACTAACTATGGCTACACCTTC,CASSDDRFTNYGYTF,-,TRBJ1-2,TRBV28,-
TGTGCCAGCAGCCAGGTAGCGGGGGCCCTCACAGATACGCAGTATTTT,CASSQVAGALTDTQYF,-,TRBJ2-3,TRBV14,TRBD2
TGTGCCAGTAGTATTTCAGGAGGGGTCGAGCAGTTCTTC,CASSISGGVEQFF,few,TRBJ2-1,TRBV19,-
TGTGCCAGCAGTTTATGGGGGGTCTACGAGCAGTACTTC,CASSLWGVYEQYF,-,TRBJ2-7,TRBV27,-
TGTGCCAGCAGTCCGCGACTAGAAAACATTCAGTACTTC,CASSPRLENIQYF,-,TRBJ2-4,TRBV27,-
TGTGCCAGCAGCGTAGCGGGGATCAGCAATCAGCCCCAGCATTTT,CASSVAGISNQPQHF,once,TRBJ1-5,TRBV9,-
TGTGCCAGCAGTGGGAGGACAGGGGGGACTGAAGCTTTCTTT,CASSGRTGGTEAFF,-,TRBJ1-1,TRBV2,TRBD1
TGCGCCAGCAGCCCCGGACAGGAGAACAATGAGCAGTTCTTC,CASSPGQENNEQFF,-,TRBJ2-1,TRBV5-1,TRBD1
TGCAGCGGCAGACAGGGTGACACTGAAGCTTTCTTT,CSGRQGDTEAFF,once,TRBJ1-1,TRBV29-1,TRBD1
TGTGCCAGCAGCTTAGGACAGGGCGATCAGCCCCAGCATTTT,CASSLGQGDQPQHF,-,TRBJ1-5,TRBV7-9,TRBD1
TGTGCCAGCAGCTTAGGGGGACTAGCGGGGGACTATCCCTCCTACGAGCAGTACTTC,CASSLGGLAGDYPSYEQYF,-,TRBJ2-7,TRBV13,TRBD2
TGCGCCAGCAGCCCAAGAACAGGGAGGGGGGAGACCCAGTACTTC,CASSPRTGRGETQYF,-,TRBJ2-5,TRBV4-1,-
TGTGCCAGCAGGAGACTAGCGGGAAATGAGCAGTTCTTC,CASRRLAGNEQFF,-,TRBJ2-1,TRBV25-1,TRBD2
TGTGCCAGCAAGACGGGGATGGAAAACACCGGGGAGCTGTTTTTT,CASKTGMENTGELFF,-,TRBJ2-2,TRBV28,-
TGTGCCAGCAGCTTTAACGGGGTACCTGGAAACACCATATATTTT,CASSFNGVPGNTIYF,-,TRBJ1-3,TRBV5-5,-
TGCGCCAGCAGCCAAGAAGAGTACAATGAGCAGTTCTTC,CASSQEEYNEQFF,-,TRBJ2-1,TRBV4-1,-
TGTGCCAGCAATCTTGGGGGGGTCTCTGGAAACACCATATATTTT,CASNLGGVSGNTIYF,once,TRBJ1-3,TRBV28,-
TGTGCCAGCAGCCGCTCACTAGCGGGGGCCTACAATGAGCAGTTCTTC,CASSRSLAGAYNEQFF,few,TRBJ2-1,TRBV7-3,TRBD2
TGTGCCAGCAGCCTACAGGGACCCGGAAACACCATATATTTT,CASSLQGPGNTIYF,-,TRBJ1-3,TRBV2,-
TGTGCCAGTACCCTGGGGGCAGTTGAAGCTTTCTTT,CASTLGAVEAFF,-,TRBJ1-1,TRBV19,-
TGTGCCAGCAACCCCGACAGTTACAATCAGCCCCAGCATTTT,CASNPDSYNQPQHF,-,TRBJ1-5,TRBV2,-
TGTGCCAGCAGCCAACTAGCGGGAGGAGAAGAGCAGTACTTC,CASSQLAGGEEQYF,few,TRBJ2-7,TRBV4-2,TRBD2
TGCGCCAGCAGCTTGGGGGGGGTCTATGGCTACACCTTC,CASSLGGVYGYTF,-,TRBJ1-2,TRBV5-1,-
TGTGCCAGCAGCTCCCGGGACAGTGGATCCTACGAGCAGTACTTC,CASSSRDSGSYEQYF,-,TRBJ2-7,TRBV7-9,TRBD1
TGTGCCAGCATTTTCGCGGGCACAGATACGCAGTATTTT,CASIFAGTDTQYF,-,TRBJ2-3,TRBV7-2,-
TGTGCCAGCAGATCGGAGACCCAGTACTTC,CASRSETQYF,-,TRBJ2-5,TRBV2,-
TGTGCCAGCAGCGTAGACGGTTCACCCCTCCACTTT,CASSVDGSPLHF,-,TRBJ1-6,TRBV9,-
TGTGCCACCAGCAGAGATATAATGAGGACAGGTTTGTCCAAAAACATTCAGTACTTC,CATSRDIMRTGLSKNIQYF,-,TRBJ2-4,TRBV15,TRBD1
TGTGCCAGCAGACTCCCTAGCACAGATACGCAGTATTTT,CASRLPSTDTQYF,-,TRBJ2-3,TRBV27,-
TGTGCCAGCAGTTACTCGTCTAGGTGGTCCTACAATGAGCAGTTCTTC,CASSYSSRWSYNEQFF,once,TRBJ2-1,TRBV6-6,-
TGTGCCAGCAGTCGACAGGGGGCGCCAGGGGATACGCAGTATTTT,CASSRQGAPGDTQYF,-,TRBJ2-3,TRBV6-5,TRBD1
TGTGCCAGCAGTGTGGGTAGCGGACTAGCGGGAAAAGAGACCCAGTACTTC,CASSVGSGLAGKETQYF,-,TRBJ2-5,TRBV2,TRBD2
TGTGCCAGCAGCCTCTCGGGACAGAACTATGGCTACACCTTC,CASSLSGQNYGYTF,-,TRBJ1-2,TRBV5-6,TRBD1
TGTGCCAGCAGGGGGACTAGCGGATACTACGAGCAGTACTTC,CASRGTSGYYEQYF,-,TRBJ2-7,TRBV28,TRBD2
TGTGCCAGTAATGGCGGGGGGCCGGTAGATACGCAGTATTTT,CASNGGGPVDTQYF,-,TRBJ2-3,TRBV19,TRBD2
TGCGCCAGCAGCCCGCGGACAGGGGGAATTCCGGAATATGGCTACACCTTC,CASSPRTGGIPEYGYTF,-,TRBJ1-2,TRBV5-1,TRBD1
TGCAGCGTTGAACCCCCTAGCGGGGACAATGAGCAGTTCTTC,CSVEPPSGDNEQFF,-,TRBJ2-1,TRBV29-1,TRBD2